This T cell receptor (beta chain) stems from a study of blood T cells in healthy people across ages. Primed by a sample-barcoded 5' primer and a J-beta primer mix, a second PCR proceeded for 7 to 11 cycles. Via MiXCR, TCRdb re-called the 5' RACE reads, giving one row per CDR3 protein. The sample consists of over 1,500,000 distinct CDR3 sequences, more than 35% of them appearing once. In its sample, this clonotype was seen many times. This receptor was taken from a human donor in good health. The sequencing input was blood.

In nucleotides, the CDR3 is TGCAGTGCTGCAGCGGCCTCGGGCACAGATACGCAGTATTTT. Residues: CSAAAASGTDTQYF. The chain is built from TRBV20-1 and TRBJ2-3, with D perhaps TRBD2 (5 bases). Germline V gene sequence: CDR1 DFQATT, CDR2 SNEGSKA (reference sequence). Trimming took 5 bases from V and 1 from J, leaving 13 bases between them. The CDR3 contains 14 residues.